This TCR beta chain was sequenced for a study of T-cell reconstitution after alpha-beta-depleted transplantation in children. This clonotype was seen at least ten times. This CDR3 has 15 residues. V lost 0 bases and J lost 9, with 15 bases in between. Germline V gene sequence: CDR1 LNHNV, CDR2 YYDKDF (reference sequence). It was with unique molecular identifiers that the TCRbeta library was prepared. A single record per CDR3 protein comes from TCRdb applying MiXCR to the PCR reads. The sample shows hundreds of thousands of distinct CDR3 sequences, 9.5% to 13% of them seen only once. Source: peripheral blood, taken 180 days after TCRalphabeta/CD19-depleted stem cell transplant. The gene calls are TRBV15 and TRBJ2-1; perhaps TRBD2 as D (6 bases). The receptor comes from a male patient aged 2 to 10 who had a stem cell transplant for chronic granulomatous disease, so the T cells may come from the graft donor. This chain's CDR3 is CATSRDLPGGGEQFF. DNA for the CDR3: TGTGCCACCAGCAGAGATCTACCCGGGGGTGGTGAGCAGTTCTTC.